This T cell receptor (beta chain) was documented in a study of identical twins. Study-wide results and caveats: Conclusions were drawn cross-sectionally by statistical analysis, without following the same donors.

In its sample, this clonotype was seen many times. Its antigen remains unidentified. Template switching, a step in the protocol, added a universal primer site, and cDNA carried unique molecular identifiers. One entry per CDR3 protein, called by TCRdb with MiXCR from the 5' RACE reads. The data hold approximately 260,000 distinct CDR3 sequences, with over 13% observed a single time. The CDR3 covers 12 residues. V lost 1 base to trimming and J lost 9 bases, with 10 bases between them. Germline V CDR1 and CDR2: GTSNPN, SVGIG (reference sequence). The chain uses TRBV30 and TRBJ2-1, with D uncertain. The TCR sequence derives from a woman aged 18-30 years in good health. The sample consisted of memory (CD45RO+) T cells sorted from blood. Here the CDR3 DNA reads TGTGCCTGGAGTGGAACCTGGACTGAGCAGTTCTTC. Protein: CAWSGTWTEQFF.